This T cell receptor beta chain stems from a study of T-cell memory formation after mild COVID-19. Germline V gene sequence: CDR1 SGDLS, CDR2 YYNGEE. The CDR3 extends over 13 amino acids. V dropped 4 bases and J dropped 9 bases, with 16 bases sitting between them. MiXCR, applied by TCRdb to the 5' RACE reads, yields one record per CDR3 protein. The top ten clones hold around 40% of a sample with some 100,000 distinct CDR3 sequences, over 8.5% of them seen once. The sample was PBMCs or a T cell subset sorted from them (not recorded which). The genes are TRBV9 and TRBJ1-1; perhaps TRBD1 as D (5 bases). The receptor was isolated from a man younger than 35 who had mild COVID-19 (a few samples of this study predate the infection). Cell type and time point are not known. This CDR3 is CASSPGGTEKAFF. CDR3 in DNA: TGTGCCAGCAGCCCAGGCGGGACGGAAAAAGCTTTCTTT.